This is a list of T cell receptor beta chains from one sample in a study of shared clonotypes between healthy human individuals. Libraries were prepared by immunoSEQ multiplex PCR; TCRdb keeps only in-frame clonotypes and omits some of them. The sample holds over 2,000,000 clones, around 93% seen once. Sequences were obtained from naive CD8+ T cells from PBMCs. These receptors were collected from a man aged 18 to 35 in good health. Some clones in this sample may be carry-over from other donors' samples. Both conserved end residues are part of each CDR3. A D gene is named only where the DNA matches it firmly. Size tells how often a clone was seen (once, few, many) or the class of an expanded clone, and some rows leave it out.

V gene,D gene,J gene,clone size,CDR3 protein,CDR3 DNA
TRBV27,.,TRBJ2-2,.,CASSPGTVYTGELFF,TGTGCCAGCAGTCCCGGGACGGTGTACACCGGGGAGCTGTTTTTT
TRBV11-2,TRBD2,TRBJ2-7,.,CASSLLGVSGRTAYEQYF,TGTGCCAGCAGCTTACTCGGAGTAAGCGGGAGGACGGCCTACGAGCAGTACTTC
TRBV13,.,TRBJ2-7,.,CASSLGGLSYEQYF,TGTGCCAGCAGCTTAGGCGGGCTCTCCTACGAGCAGTACTTC
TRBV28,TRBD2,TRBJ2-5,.,CASSLLAETQETQYF,TGTGCCAGCAGTCTCCTAGCGGAAACTCAAGAGACCCAGTACTTC
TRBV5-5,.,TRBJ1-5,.,CASSLVQSYSNQPQHF,TGTGCCAGCAGCTTGGTGCAGAGCTATAGCAATCAGCCCCAGCATTTT
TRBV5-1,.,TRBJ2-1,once,CASSLSEGSYNEQFF,TGCGCCAGCAGCTTGTCCGAGGGGTCCTACAATGAGCAGTTCTTC
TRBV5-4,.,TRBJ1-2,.,CASSPTGVIYGYTF,TGTGCCAGCAGCCCAACGGGGGTCATCTATGGCTACACCTTC
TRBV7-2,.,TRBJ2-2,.,CASTPALLNTGELFF,TGTGCCAGCACCCCGGCGTTGTTGAACACCGGGGAGCTGTTTTTT
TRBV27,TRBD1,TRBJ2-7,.,CASSLSTGTDYEQYF,TGTGCCAGCAGTCTCTCCACCGGGACAGACTACGAGCAGTACTTC
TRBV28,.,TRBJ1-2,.,CASSFPGLLPYTF,TGTGCCAGCAGTTTCCCCGGTCTTTTACCCTACACCTTC
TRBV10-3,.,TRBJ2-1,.,CAISDAPGTYNEQFF,TGTGCCATCAGTGACGCGCCAGGAACCTACAATGAGCAGTTCTTC
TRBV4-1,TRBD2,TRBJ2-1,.,CASSQSSGAGVLGEQFF,TGCGCCAGCAGCCAATCGTCCGGTGCGGGAGTACTCGGTGAGCAGTTCTTC
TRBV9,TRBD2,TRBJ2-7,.,CASTPGLELSGDEQYF,TGTGCCAGCACCCCGGGACTAGAATTGAGTGGGGACGAGCAGTACTTC
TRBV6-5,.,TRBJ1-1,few,CASSSTGGGTEAFF,TGTGCCAGCAGTTCCACCGGGGGAGGGACTGAAGCTTTCTTT
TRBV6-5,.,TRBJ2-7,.,CASSYPPEQYF,TGTGCCAGCAGTTACCCTCCGGAGCAGTACTTC
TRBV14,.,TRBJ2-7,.,CASSQAGDWYYEQYF,TGTGCCAGCAGCCAAGCCGGAGACTGGTACTACGAGCAGTACTTC
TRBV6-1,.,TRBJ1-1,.,CASSAGRTNTEAFF,TGTGCCAGCAGTGCCGGACGGACGAACACTGAAGCTTTCTTT
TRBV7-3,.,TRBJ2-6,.,CASSLILARAGANVLTF,TGTGCCAGCAGCTTAATCCTAGCGAGGGCTGGGGCCAACGTCCTGACTTTC
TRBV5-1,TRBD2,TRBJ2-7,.,CASSPVRAGGNEQYF,TGCGCCAGCAGCCCCGTCCGCGCGGGGGGCAACGAGCAGTACTTC
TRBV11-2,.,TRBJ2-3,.,CASSLGGTNTDTQYF,TGTGCCAGCAGCTTAGGCGGGACGAACACAGATACGCAGTATTTT
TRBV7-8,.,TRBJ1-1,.,CASSPERSTEAFF,TGTGCCAGCAGCCCCGAGAGGTCCACTGAAGCTTTCTTT
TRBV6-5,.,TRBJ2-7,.,CATSGTPTHYEQYF,TGTGCCACCTCCGGGACCCCGACTCACTACGAGCAGTACTTC
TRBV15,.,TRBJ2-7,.,CATSKEGGDTYEQYF,TGTGCCACCAGCAAGGAGGGGGGGGATACCTACGAGCAGTACTTC
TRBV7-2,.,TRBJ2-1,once,CASSTQIWTPPYNEQFF,TGTGCCAGCAGCACTCAAATCTGGACCCCTCCCTACAATGAGCAGTTCTTC
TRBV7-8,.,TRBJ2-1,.,CASSLGYYNEQFF,TGTGCCAGCAGCTTAGGCTACTACAATGAGCAGTTCTTC
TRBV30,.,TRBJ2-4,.,CAWSVQSLAVLNIQYF,TGTGCCTGGAGTGTACAGTCGTTAGCGGTCCTAAACATTCAGTACTTC
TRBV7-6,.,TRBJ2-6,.,CASSLARQALSGANVLTF,TGTGCCAGCAGCTTAGCGAGACAGGCCCTCTCTGGGGCCAACGTCCTGACTTTC
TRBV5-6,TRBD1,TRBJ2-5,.,CASSPHRGGQETQYF,TGTGCCAGCAGCCCTCACAGGGGTGGGCAAGAGACCCAGTACTTC
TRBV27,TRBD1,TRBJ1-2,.,CASSPGQGGYGYTF,TGTGCCAGCAGTCCAGGACAGGGGGGCTATGGCTACACCTTC
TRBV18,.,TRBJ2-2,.,CASPRRSTGELFF,TGTGCCAGCCCCAGAAGGAGTACCGGGGAGCTGTTTTTT
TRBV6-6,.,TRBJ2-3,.,CASSYSIRESTDTQYF,TGTGCCAGCAGTTACTCGATTCGGGAGAGCACAGATACGCAGTATTTT
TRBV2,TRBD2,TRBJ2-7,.,CASSEWDSGASYEQYF,TGTGCCAGCAGTGAATGGGATAGCGGGGCCTCCTACGAGCAGTACTTC
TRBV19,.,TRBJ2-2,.,CASSHVPARATGELFF,TGTGCCAGTAGCCACGTCCCTGCCAGGGCCACCGGGGAGCTGTTTTTT
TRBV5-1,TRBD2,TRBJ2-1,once,CASSLDWGLAGTDQFF,TGCGCCAGCAGCTTGGATTGGGGACTAGCGGGAACAGACCAGTTCTTC
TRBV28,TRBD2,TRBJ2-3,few,CASSFSGSTDTQYF,TGTGCCAGCAGTTTTAGCGGGAGCACAGATACGCAGTATTTT
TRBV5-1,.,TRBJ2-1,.,CASSLFRGSYNEQFF,TGCGCCAGCAGCTTATTCAGGGGCTCCTACAATGAGCAGTTCTTC
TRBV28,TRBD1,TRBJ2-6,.,CASRSRGTGANVLTF,TGTGCCAGCAGGAGCAGGGGGACTGGGGCCAACGTCCTGACTTTC